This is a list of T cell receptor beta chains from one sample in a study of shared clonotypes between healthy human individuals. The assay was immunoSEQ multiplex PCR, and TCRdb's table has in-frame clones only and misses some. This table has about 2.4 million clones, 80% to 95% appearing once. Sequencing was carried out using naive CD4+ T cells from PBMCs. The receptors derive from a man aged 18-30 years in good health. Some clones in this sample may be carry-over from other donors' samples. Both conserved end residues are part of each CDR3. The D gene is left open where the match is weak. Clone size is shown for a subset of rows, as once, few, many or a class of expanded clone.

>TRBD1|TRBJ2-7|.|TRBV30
CADENRDRESYEQYF
TGTGCCGACGAAAACCGGGACAGGGAATCCTACGAGCAGTACTTC
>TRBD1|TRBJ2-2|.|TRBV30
CAWSVRRQGSNTGELFF
TGTGCCTGGAGTGTAAGGAGACAGGGGTCGAACACCGGGGAGCTGTTTTTT
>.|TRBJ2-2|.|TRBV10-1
CASSESATGNTGELFF
TGCGCCAGCAGTGAGTCTGCGACAGGGAACACCGGGGAGCTGTTTTTT
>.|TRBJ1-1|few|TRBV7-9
CASSLEGSGTEAFF
TGTGCCAGCAGCTTAGAGGGTAGCGGCACTGAAGCTTTCTTT
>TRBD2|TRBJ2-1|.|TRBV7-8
CASSLVLAGVKNEQFF
TGTGCCAGCAGCTTGGTACTAGCGGGAGTGAAGAATGAGCAGTTCTTC
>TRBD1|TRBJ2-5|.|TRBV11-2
CASSSLKGAGETQYF
TGTGCCAGCAGCTCACTTAAGGGGGCCGGAGAGACCCAGTACTTC
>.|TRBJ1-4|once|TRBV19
CASSIGGTTNEKLFF
TGTGCCAGTAGTATAGGGGGGACAACTAATGAAAAACTGTTTTTT
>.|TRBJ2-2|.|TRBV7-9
CASSSTGPYRLGQTGELFF
TGTGCCAGCAGCTCCACGGGACCCTACAGACTAGGTCAAACCGGGGAGCTGTTTTTT
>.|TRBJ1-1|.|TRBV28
CASISQSRFPLSEAFF
TGTGCCAGCATTTCCCAATCCAGGTTCCCCCTATCTGAAGCTTTCTTT
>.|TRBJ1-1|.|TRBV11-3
CASSSTGSNTEAFF
TGTGCCAGCAGCTCGACCGGGTCGAACACTGAAGCTTTCTTT
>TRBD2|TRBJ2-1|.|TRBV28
CASSLGSGVSFF
TGTGCCAGCAGTTTAGGGAGCGGGGTCAGCTTCTTC
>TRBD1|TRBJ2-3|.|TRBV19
CASSKTGISTDTQYF
TGTGCCAGTAGCAAGACAGGGATCAGCACAGATACGCAGTATTTT
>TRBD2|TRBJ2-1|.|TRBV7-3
CASSPSGGSYNEQFF
TGTGCCAGCAGCCCTTCGGGAGGCTCCTACAATGAGCAGTTCTTC
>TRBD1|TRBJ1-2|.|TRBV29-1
CSVDIAAGGNYGYTF
TGCAGCGTTGATATTGCGGCAGGGGGCAACTATGGCTACACCTTC
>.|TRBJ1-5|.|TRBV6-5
CASSYSAQTNQPQHF
TGTGCCAGCAGTTACTCCGCGCAGACTAATCAGCCCCAGCATTTT
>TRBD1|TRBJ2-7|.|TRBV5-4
CASSLRTGTYEQYF
TGTGCCAGCAGCTTGCGGACAGGGACCTACGAGCAGTACTTC
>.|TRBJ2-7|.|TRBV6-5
CASSKLRGLEQYF
TGTGCCAGCAGCAAACTAAGGGGCCTCGAGCAGTACTTC
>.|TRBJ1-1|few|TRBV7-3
CASSIEVGTEAFF
TGTGCCAGCAGCATTGAAGTAGGCACTGAAGCTTTCTTT
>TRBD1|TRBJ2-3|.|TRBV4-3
CASSRGQGALSTDTQYF
TGCGCCAGCAGCCGAGGACAGGGGGCGCTCAGCACAGATACGCAGTATTTT
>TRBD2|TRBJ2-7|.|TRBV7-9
CASSSTSDPSYEQYF
TGTGCCAGCAGCTCTACTAGCGATCCATCCTACGAGCAGTACTTC
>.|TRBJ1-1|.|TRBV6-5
CATRTSAGVAFF
TGTGCCACTAGGACTTCCGCCGGGGTAGCTTTCTTT
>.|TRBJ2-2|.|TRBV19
CASSLTRRGTGELFF
TGTGCCAGTAGCCTCACTAGGAGGGGCACCGGGGAGCTGTTTTTT